This T cell receptor (beta chain) was documented in a study of blood T cells in healthy people across ages. Per germline, CDR1 MDHEN and CDR2 SYDVKM. The CDR3 is 16 amino acids. Trimming removed 7 bases from V and 3 bases from J, with 20 bases in between. Of note for this clonotype: The antigen is not known.

Next came a second PCR, run for about 7 to 12 cycles, which used a sample-barcoded 5' primer along with a J-beta primer mix. Each CDR3 protein is one row after TCRdb ran MiXCR on the 5' RACE reads. This sample has 1.5 million to 2 million distinct CDR3 sequences; about 49% occur once, and the top ten carry over 2%. General study results and limits: TCR beta diversity per million T cells fell roughly linearly with age. The study lacked donor CMV status, which possibly confounded expanded clonotype changes.

The rearrangement uses TRBV28 and TRBJ2-3; D call uncertain. The sequenced sample consisted of blood. This receptor was taken from a woman in her 40s in good health. CDR3 coding DNA: TGTGCCAGCACCCCTCCATTCGAAGTCAGGACAGATACGCAGTATTTT. Its protein product is CASTPPFEVRTDTQYF.